A selection of T cell receptor beta chains follows, all from one sample in a study of blood T cell repertoires in COVID-19. Produced via immunoSEQ multiplex PCR; TCRdb's table is partial and in-frame only. In the table there are over 20,000 clones, roughly 92% of which are singletons. The sequencing input was peripheral blood. These receptors came from a human donor in a cohort sampled during active COVID-19. The CDR3 runs from the conserved cysteine through the conserved F or W. D genes are given only for firm matches. Rows give clone size only sometimes, using once, few, many, or a class for an expanded clone.

-,TRBJ1-2,TRBV18,TRBD1,CASSPRDRGYGYTF,TGTGCCAGCTCACCACGGGACAGGGGCTATGGCTACACCTTC
-,TRBJ2-5,TRBV7-3,TRBD2,CASSPSGAAQETQYF,TGTGCCAGCAGCCCTAGCGGGGCAGCACAAGAGACCCAGTACTTC
-,TRBJ2-7,TRBV29-1,-,CSVEDSPDREGYEQYF,TGCAGCGTTGAAGATTCCCCGGACAGGGAGGGCTACGAGCAGTACTTC
-,TRBJ1-4,TRBV9,-,CASSAPATNEKLFF,TGTGCCAGCAGCGCCCCTGCAACTAATGAAAAACTGTTTTTT
-,TRBJ2-4,TRBV4-2,-,CASSQDSGLSNLVIQYF,TGTGCCAGCAGCCAAGATTCAGGACTTTCTAATTTGGTCATTCAGTACTTC
-,TRBJ1-2,TRBV28,-,CASSNRAPPYGYTF,TGTGCCAGCAGTAACAGGGCCCCTCCCTATGGCTACACCTTC
-,TRBJ2-1,TRBV27,-,CASSSPGVADHQDNEQFF,TGTGCCAGCAGTTCCCCCGGGGTAGCGGATCACCAGGACAATGAGCAGTTCTTC
-,TRBJ2-7,TRBV5-4,TRBD2,CASSPGGQSSYEQYF,TGTGCCAGCAGCCCGGGGGGGCAGAGCTCCTACGAGCAGTACTTC
-,TRBJ2-3,TRBV7-9,-,CASSSSTDTQYF,TGTGCCAGCAGCTCGAGCACAGATACGCAGTATTTT
once,TRBJ1-1,TRBV5-1,-,CASSSGGYRENTEAFF,TGCGCCAGCAGCTCGGGCGGGTACAGGGAGAACACTGAAGCTTTCTTT
-,TRBJ1-4,TRBV30,TRBD1,CAWSDQTGVLGEKLFF,TGTGCCTGGAGTGACCAGACAGGGGTGCTGGGTGAAAAACTGTTTTTT
once,TRBJ1-1,TRBV7-2,-,CASSLVKAGGNTEAFF,TGTGCCAGCAGCTTGGTAAAAGCGGGGGGGAACACTGAAGCTTTCTTT
-,TRBJ2-1,TRBV5-1,TRBD1,CASSSGGNSYNEQFF,TGCGCCAGCAGCTCAGGGGGCAACTCCTACAATGAGCAGTTCTTC
-,TRBJ2-3,TRBV6-5,-,CASSFQQGPDTQYF,TGTGCCAGCAGTTTCCAACAGGGCCCAGATACGCAGTATTTT
once,TRBJ2-7,TRBV3-1/TRBV3-2,-,CASSLMTGTYEQYF,TGTGCCAGCAGCCTGATGACAGGCACCTACGAGCAGTACTTC
-,TRBJ2-3,TRBV7-2,TRBD2,CASSLAGLAADTQYF,TGTGCCAGCAGCTTAGCGGGACTAGCGGCAGATACGCAGTATTTT
-,TRBJ2-2,TRBV4-3,-,CASSQESEGSNTGELFF,TGCGCCAGCAGCCAAGAATCTGAGGGAAGTAACACCGGGGAGCTGTTTTTT
-,TRBJ1-3,TRBV28,-,CASSILQASGNTIYF,TGTGCCAGCAGTATCCTACAGGCCTCTGGAAACACCATATATTTT
once,TRBJ1-5,TRBV27,-,CASRGQGNQPQHF,TGTGCCAGCAGGGGGCAGGGGAATCAGCCCCAGCATTTT
-,TRBJ2-7,TRBV10-3,TRBD1,CATSEGTGVTYEQYF,TGTGCCACCAGTGAGGGGACAGGGGTTACCTACGAGCAGTACTTC
-,TRBJ2-5,TRBV11-2,TRBD2,CASSLGPAGGQETQYF,TGTGCCAGCAGCTTAGGTCCAGCGGGGGGCCAAGAGACCCAGTACTTC
-,TRBJ2-7,TRBV6-5,-,CASRLRERNYEQYF,TGTGCCAGCAGGCTCAGGGAACGAAACTACGAGCAGTACTTC
-,TRBJ1-4,TRBV6-6,-,CASSQHPRGKFDSEKLFF,TGTGCCAGCAGTCAACACCCCAGGGGAAAGTTTGATTCTGAAAAACTGTTTTTT
-,TRBJ2-1,TRBV2,-,CASRGDISYNEQFF,TGTGCCAGCAGAGGGGACATATCCTACAATGAGCAGTTCTTC
-,TRBJ2-7,TRBV5-1,-,CASSSQGLNEQYF,TGCGCCAGCAGCTCGCAGGGGCTCAACGAGCAGTACTTC
-,TRBJ1-1,TRBV3-1/TRBV3-2,TRBD1,CASSFRDRGGTEAFF,TGTGCCAGCAGCTTCCGGGACAGGGGAGGCACTGAAGCTTTCTTT
-,TRBJ2-5,TRBV4-3,-,CASSQGVFETQYF,TGCGCCAGCAGCCAAGGTGTCTTTGAGACCCAGTACTTC
-,TRBJ2-3,TRBV27,-,CASSSRVVGLRTDTQYF,TGTGCCAGCAGTTCTCGGGTCGTTGGACTCCGCACAGATACGCAGTATTTT
-,TRBJ2-1,TRBV27,TRBD2,CASSPTFSGRGQFF,TGTGCCAGCAGTCCGACTTTTAGCGGGAGGGGGCAGTTCTTC
once,TRBJ1-2,TRBV2,TRBD1,CASNRQGLSYGYTF,TGTGCCAGCAACCGACAGGGCTTATCCTATGGCTACACCTTC
-,TRBJ2-3,TRBV5-1,-,CASSLAVRPTDTQYF,TGCGCCAGCAGCCTGGCGGTCCGTCCCACAGATACGCAGTATTTT
once,TRBJ2-1,TRBV5-1,-,CASSLSGTFSYNEQFF,TGCGCCAGCAGCTTGTCGGGGACATTCTCCTACAATGAGCAGTTCTTC
-,TRBJ1-5,TRBV12-3/TRBV12-4,TRBD1,CASRQGAQPQHF,TGTGCCAGCAGACAGGGGGCTCAGCCCCAGCATTTT
few,TRBJ1-1,TRBV6-5,-,CASSYSRGGRNTEAFF,TGTGCCAGCAGTTACTCTCGTGGCGGGAGGAACACTGAAGCTTTCTTT
-,TRBJ2-6,TRBV28,-,CASSLDSRSSGANVLTF,TGTGCCAGCAGTCTGGACTCGAGAAGCTCTGGGGCCAACGTCCTGACTTTC
-,TRBJ2-7,TRBV6-6,-,CASRPAGSYEQYF,TGTGCCAGCAGGCCAGCAGGGTCCTACGAGCAGTACTTC
-,TRBJ2-6,TRBV30,-,CAWSVALSGANVLTF,TGTGCCTGGAGTGTAGCGCTCTCTGGGGCCAACGTCCTGACTTTC
once,TRBJ2-7,TRBV6-1,-,CASSEGAGSGF,TGTGCCAGCAGTGAAGGTGCGGGAAGTGGCTTC
-,TRBJ2-2,TRBV5-1,-,CASREDRTGELFF,TGCGCCAGCAGGGAAGACAGAACCGGGGAGCTGTTTTTT
-,TRBJ1-1,TRBV11-3,-,CASSLLTEAFF,TGTGCCAGCAGCTTACTCACTGAAGCTTTCTTT
-,TRBJ2-1,TRBV3-1/TRBV3-2,TRBD1,CASRLTTQGAYNEQFF,TGTGCCAGCAGACTTACGACACAGGGGGCCTACAATGAGCAGTTCTTC